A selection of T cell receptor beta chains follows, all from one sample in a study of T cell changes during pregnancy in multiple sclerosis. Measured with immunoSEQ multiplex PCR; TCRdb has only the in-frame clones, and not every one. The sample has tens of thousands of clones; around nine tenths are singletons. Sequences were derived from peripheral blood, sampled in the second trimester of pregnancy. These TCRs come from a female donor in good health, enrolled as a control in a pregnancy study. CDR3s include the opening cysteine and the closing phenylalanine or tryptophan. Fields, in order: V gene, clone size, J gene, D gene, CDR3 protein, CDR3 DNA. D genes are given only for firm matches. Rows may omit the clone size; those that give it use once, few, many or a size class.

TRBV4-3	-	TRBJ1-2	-	CASSQMGASFYGYTF	TGCGCCAGCAGCCAAATGGGGGCTTCTTTCTATGGCTACACCTTC
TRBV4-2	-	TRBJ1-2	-	CASSQESRGSDGYTF	TGTGCCAGCAGCCAAGAATCAAGGGGCAGTGATGGCTACACCTTC
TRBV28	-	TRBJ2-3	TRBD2	CASSLSGGATTDTQYF	TGTGCCAGCAGTCTAAGCGGGGGGGCTACCACAGATACGCAGTATTTT
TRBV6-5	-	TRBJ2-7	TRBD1	CASSYSSGGSSYEQYF	TGTGCCAGCAGTTACTCTTCAGGGGGAAGCTCCTACGAGCAGTACTTC
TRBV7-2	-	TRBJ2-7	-	CASKPPGGSYEQYF	TGTGCCAGCAAACCCCCAGGCGGGTCCTACGAGCAGTACTTC
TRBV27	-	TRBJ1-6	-	CASSLGGGSNSPLHF	TGTGCCAGCAGTTTGGGCGGGGGATCCAATTCACCCCTCCACTTT
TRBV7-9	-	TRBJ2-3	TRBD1	CASSPRTGGDTQYF	TGTGCCAGCAGCCCGCGGACAGGGGGAGATACGCAGTATTTT
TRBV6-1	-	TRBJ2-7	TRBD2	CASSEVRGGPYEQYF	TGTGCCAGCAGTGAAGTTCGGGGGGGGCCCTACGAGCAGTACTTC
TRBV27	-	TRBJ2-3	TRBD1	CASSREGTGSYTQYF	TGTGCCAGCAGCCGGGAAGGGACAGGGTCTTATACGCAGTATTTT
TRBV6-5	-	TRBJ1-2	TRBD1	CASSYRGRGYTF	TGTGCCAGCAGTTACAGGGGGCGCGGCTACACCTTC
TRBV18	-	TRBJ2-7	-	CASSPAGVPLYEQYF	TGTGCCAGCTCACCGGCAGGGGTCCCCCTATACGAGCAGTACTTC
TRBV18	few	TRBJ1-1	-	CASSPSVLNTEAFF	TGTGCCAGCTCACCCTCAGTGTTGAACACTGAAGCTTTCTTT
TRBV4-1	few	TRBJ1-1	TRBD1	CASSQEGQGAPATEAFF	TGCGCCAGCAGCCAAGAGGGACAGGGGGCGCCGGCTACTGAAGCTTTCTTT
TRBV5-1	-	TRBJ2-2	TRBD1	CASSKGQANTGELFF	TGCGCCAGCAGCAAGGGACAGGCGAACACCGGGGAGCTGTTTTTT
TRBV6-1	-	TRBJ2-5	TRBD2	CASSGQRGAQETQYF	TGTGCCAGCAGTGGCCAGCGGGGGGCCCAAGAGACCCAGTACTTC
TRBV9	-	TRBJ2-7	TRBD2	CASSPVGGSYEQYF	TGTGCCAGCAGCCCAGTGGGAGGGTCCTACGAGCAGTACTTC
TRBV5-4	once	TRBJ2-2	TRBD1	CASSAGQGATGELFF	TGTGCCAGCAGCGCGGGACAGGGTGCCACCGGGGAGCTGTTTTTT
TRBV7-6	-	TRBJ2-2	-	CASSLRTATGELFF	TGTGCCAGCAGCTTACGGACAGCCACCGGGGAGCTGTTTTTT
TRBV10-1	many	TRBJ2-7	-	CASRSSLSYEQYF	TGCGCCAGCAGGAGTTCGTTATCCTACGAGCAGTACTTC